The subject of this entry is one TCR beta chain. Since the CDR3 does not end with the conserved phenylalanine or tryptophan, this likely comes from a read error. The data derive from a study of tumor-infiltrating lymphocytes in primary liver carcinoma. V dropped 4 bases and J dropped 2; count of bases not matched to a gene: 6. Germline loops: CDR1 SGHNT, CDR2 YYREEE (reference sequence). The CDR3 spans 15 residues. Total RNA (approximately 450 ng) served as template for TCR beta cDNA synthesis primed by a constant-region primer. Libraries of TCR beta came from three nested multiplex PCR rounds with slightly modified ARM-PCR. Each of the first two PCR rounds ran roughly 9 cycles with TRBV1-TRBV30 forward and C-beta reverse primers. TCRdb reprocessed the multiplex PCR reads via MiXCR and lists one record per CDR3 protein. The profile shows about 84,000 distinct CDR3 sequences, 55% to 85% of them singletons.

Without any cell sorting, roughly 18-34 mg of bulk tissue yielded co-extracted RNA and DNA. The sequencing input was liver tumor tissue from sampling region 1. Subset denoted: tumor region T1, superior pole. This TCR was recovered from a man aged 40-49 years with primary liver carcinoma and hepatitis B virus infection. This sequence joins TRBV5-4 and TRBJ2-7; 10 nucleotides align to TRBD2. In DNA, the CDR3 is TGTGCCAGCAGCCCAGGACTAGCGGCAACCTACGAGCAGTACTCC. This translates into CASSPGLAATYEQYS.